This T cell receptor beta chain stems from a study of OX40 agonist ivuxolimab in advanced cancers. At the level of the study: Dose-escalation patients suffered from hepatocellular carcinoma, melanoma, renal cell or head and neck cancer. Cohort: 82.7% men, mean age about 62, aged roughly 23 to 79. General study points: On average, CD8+ T cells had more expanded clones than CD4+.

V lost 7 bases and J lost 8; bases outside the gene matches: 11. This CDR3 comprises 15 residues. Germline-derived CDR1 and CDR2 are MNHNS and SASEGT. The data were produced by immunoSEQ multiplex PCR, yet TCRdb's version contains in-frame clones alone and is incomplete. Of 60,000 to 80,000 clones detected, approximately 89% appear once; the ten largest clones hold more than 9.5%. Details on this clone: The target antigen is unknown.

This chain joins TRBV6-1 and TRBJ2-1, with TRBD1 matching over 10 bases. This receptor was identified in an adult with an advanced solid tumor such as melanoma, head and neck, liver or kidney cancer. This specimen was CD4+ or CD8+ T cells sorted from blood, taken in a trial of the OX40 agonist ivuxolimab. The CDR3 sequence is CASTFRQGAIYEQFF. In DNA form, the CDR3 reads TGTGCCAGCACCTTCCGACAGGGGGCTATCTATGAGCAGTTCTTC.